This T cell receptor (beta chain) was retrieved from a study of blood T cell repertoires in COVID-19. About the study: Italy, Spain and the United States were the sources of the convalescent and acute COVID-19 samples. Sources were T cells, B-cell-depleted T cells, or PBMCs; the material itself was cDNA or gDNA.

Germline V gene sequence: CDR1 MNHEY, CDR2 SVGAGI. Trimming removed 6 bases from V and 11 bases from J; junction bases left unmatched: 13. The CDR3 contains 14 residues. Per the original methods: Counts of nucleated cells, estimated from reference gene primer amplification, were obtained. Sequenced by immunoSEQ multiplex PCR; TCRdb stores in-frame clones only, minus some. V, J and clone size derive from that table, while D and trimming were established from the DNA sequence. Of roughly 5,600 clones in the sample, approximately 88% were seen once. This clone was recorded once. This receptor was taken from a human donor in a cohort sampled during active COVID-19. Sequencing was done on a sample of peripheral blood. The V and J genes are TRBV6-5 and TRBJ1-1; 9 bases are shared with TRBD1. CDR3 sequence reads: CASRASRTGESAFF. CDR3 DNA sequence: TGTGCCAGCAGGGCGTCGAGGACAGGGGAGAGTGCTTTCTTT.